The present entry profiles one T cell receptor beta chain with its context. RNA transcripts yielded amplified TCR beta CDR3 regions. First-round RT-PCR targeting the TCR CDR3 was performed with the HTBI primer set. TCRdb redid the calling of the multiplex PCR reads with MiXCR, one entry per CDR3 protein. The sample yields over 400,000 distinct CDR3 sequences, about 20% seen once. Trimming at V came to 4 bases and at J to 1 base, leaving 6 bases not matched to a gene. The CDR3 sequence is 15 residues long. Germline lookup yields CDR1 SGHAT and CDR2 FQNNGV. This sample stems from a study of T cells in Graves' hyperthyroidism and ophthalmopathy. Study in general: Initial diagnosis, before any treatment, was when peripheral blood was collected.

Patients were excluded because of uncontrolled infection, other autoimmune disease, pregnancy or lactation. The receptor was derived from a woman aged 70-85 years with Graves' ophthalmopathy. The chain employs TRBV11-2 and TRBJ2-5; TRBD2 agrees at 7 bases. The sample was blood. The CDR3: CASSSLTSPQETQYF. Here the CDR3 DNA reads TGTGCCAGCAGCTCGCTGACTAGCCCCCAAGAGACCCAGTACTTC. The full variable domain, in which reference TRBV11-2 and TRBJ2-5 provide the parts outside the CDR3, is EAGVAQSPRYKIIEKRQSVAFWCNPISGHATLYWYQQILGQGPKLLIQFQNNGVVDDSQLPKDRFSAERLKGVDSTLKIQPAKLEDSAVYLCASSSLTSPQETQYFGPGTRLLVL.